This is a list of T cell receptor beta chains from one sample in a study of regulatory T cells in long-lasting Graves disease. A single record per CDR3 protein comes from TCRdb applying MiXCR to the multiplex PCR reads. The table records about 220,000 distinct CDR3 sequences, roughly 18% of them present only once. This sample also appeared in a second study, on T cells in Graves' hyperthyroidism and ophthalmopathy.

Sample: peripheral blood mononuclear cells (PBMCs), taken at new diagnosis, from a patient treated with antithyroid drugs. These receptors were taken from a woman aged 25 to 39 with Graves disease. CDR3s include the opening cysteine and the closing phenylalanine or tryptophan. The D gene is left open where the match is weak. Clone size is stated in some rows and not others, as once, few, many or a class when expanded.

V: TRBV9; length: 14; size: many; J: TRBJ2-7; D: TRBD1; CDR3: CASSVGDSYYEQYF; DNA: TGTGCCAGCAGCGTAGGGGACAGCTACTACGAGCAGTACTTC
V: TRBV28; length: 14; size: many; J: TRBJ2-6; D: NA; CDR3: CASSLSGGANVLTF; DNA: TGTGCCAGCAGTTTATCCGGGGGGGCCAACGTCCTGACTTTC
V: TRBV20-1; length: 13; size: many; J: TRBJ2-5; D: NA; CDR3: CSAPGTMVETQYF; DNA: TGCAGTGCGCCCGGGACCATGGTAGAGACCCAGTACTTC
V: TRBV4-1; length: 13; size: many; J: TRBJ2-1; D: NA; CDR3: CASGRDFHNEQFF; DNA: TGCGCCAGCGGCCGGGACTTTCACAATGAGCAGTTCTTC
V: TRBV7-7; length: 13; size: NA; J: TRBJ2-5; D: NA; CDR3: CASSFPLKETQYF; DNA: TGTGCTAGCAGCTTCCCCCTTAAAGAGACCCAGTACTTC
V: TRBV20-1; length: 13; size: many; J: TRBJ1-2; D: NA; CDR3: CSAREVVNYGYTF; DNA: TGCAGTGCTAGAGAGGTGGTTAACTATGGCTACACCTTC
V: TRBV9; length: 17; size: many; J: TRBJ1-1; D: TRBD1; CDR3: CASSVTGGASLNTEAFF; DNA: TGTGCCAGCAGCGTGACAGGGGGCGCTTCGTTGAACACTGAAGCTTTCTTT
V: TRBV2; length: 13; size: many; J: TRBJ2-1; D: NA; CDR3: CASRLTTGNEQFF; DNA: TGTGCCAGCAGATTAACGACTGGCAATGAGCAGTTCTTC
V: TRBV9; length: 15; size: many; J: TRBJ1-2; D: NA; CDR3: CASSPSGAANYGYTF; DNA: TGTGCCAGCAGCCCTTCAGGGGCTGCTAACTATGGCTACACCTTC
V: TRBV11-2; length: 13; size: many; J: TRBJ1-4; D: NA; CDR3: CASSRGPDEKLFF; DNA: TGTGCCAGCAGCCGCGGACCCGATGAAAAACTGTTTTTT
V: TRBV25-1; length: 11; size: NA; J: TRBJ2-7; D: NA; CDR3: CASGSGDEQYF; DNA: TGTGCCAGCGGGTCAGGGGACGAGCAGTACTTC